The entry below describes one T cell receptor beta chain. The CDR3 totals 15 residues. Germline V CDR1 and CDR2: MNHEY, SVGAGI. The junction had 9 bases not matched to a gene; V was cut back by 6 bases and J by 5 bases. PCR primers comprised 60 Vbeta and 13 Jbeta primers. TCRdb's table, derived via immunoSEQ multiplex PCR, lists solely in-frame clones and lacks some. Of about 140,000 clones in the sample, approximately 72% were seen once. These data originate in a study of cytomegalovirus exposure and HLA in healthy donors. The rearrangement joins TRBV6-5 to TRBJ2-5; 10 bases are a match to TRBD1. The sample comprised PBMCs. The sequence came from a woman aged 55-75 years in good health and CMV-seronegative. The CDR3 sequence: CASRLRTGGSETQYF. The CDR3 nucleotides are TGTGCCAGCAGACTCCGGACAGGGGGGTCGGAGACCCAGTACTTC.